These 3 T cell receptor beta chains share one sample of origin, sequenced in a study of T cell responses to AZD1222 COVID-19 vaccine. Measured with immunoSEQ multiplex PCR; TCRdb has only the in-frame clones, and not every one. Of approximately 140,000 clones in the sample, around 88% were seen once. The sample in question was peripheral blood, obtained on day 0 of AZD1222 vaccination. These receptors were obtained from an adult in good health.

This clone was recorded a few times. V and J are TRBV5-4 and TRBJ2-5; TRBD1 matches 7 bases. This CDR3 comprises 14 residues. Germline CDR1 is SGHNT and CDR2 is YYREEE (reference sequence). Germline trimming cut 1 base from V and 4 bases from J; bases unmatched to any gene: 4. As DNA, the CDR3 is TGTGCCAGCAGCTTGAACAGGGGTCTAGAGACCCAGTACTTC. Amino acid sequence: CASSLNRGLETQYF.

The chain carries TRBV24-1 and TRBJ1-1, with D hard to call. Germline CDR1 is KGHDR and CDR2 is SFDVKD. The CDR3 is made up of 13 amino acids. The V and J ends lost 3 bases and 0 bases respectively, with 4 bases between them. The CDR3 region has the DNA TGTGCCACCAGTGATCCCTTGAACACTGAAGCTTTCTTT. Residues: CATSDPLNTEAFF.

The rearrangement links TRBV7-2 to TRBJ1-2; no clear D gene. In germline, CDR1 is SGHTA, CDR2 FQGNSA. This CDR3 comprises 12 residues. The V gene lost 4 bases and the J gene lost 7 bases, with 10 bases spanning the gap. The CDR3 loop is CASSSGRGGYTF. CDR3 in DNA: TGTGCCAGCAGCTCCGGGAGAGGTGGCTACACCTTC. Drawing the rest from reference TRBV7-2 and TRBJ1-2, the complete variable domain is GAGVSQSPSNKVTEKGKDVELRCDPISGHTALYWYRQSLGQGLEFLIYFQGNSAPDKSGLPSDRFSAERTGGSVSTLTIQRTQQEDSAVYLCASSSGRGGYTFGSGTRLTVV.